This entry lists 3 T cell receptor beta chains sequenced from one sample in a study of blood T cell repertoires in COVID-19. Clones were sequenced by immunoSEQ multiplex PCR, and TCRdb holds only the in-frame ones, with some missing. The data show roughly 70,000 clones, with about four fifths seen just once and more than 20% held by the top ten. Sample: peripheral blood. The source is an older man with acute or convalescent COVID-19.

By sample share, this clone is medium-sized (0.01 to 0.1%). The CDR3 DNA is TGTGCCAGCAGGGAGGGCCCTCTTTACAGCACCATATATTTT. Protein sequence: CASREGPLYSTIYF. The chain uses TRBV2 and TRBJ1-3; no clear D. There are 14 residues in the CDR3. V gave up 6 bases and J gave up 9 bases, with 18 bases separating them. The germline V gene encodes CDR1 SNHLY and CDR2 FYNNEI.

The chain links TRBV2 to TRBJ2-5; D remains ambiguous. V was pared by 7 bases and J by 1 base, with 4 bases between. The CDR3 spans 11 residues. CDR1 is SNHLY, CDR2 FYNNEI, per germline. The CDR3 sequence: CASNIQETQYF. The CDR3, as DNA: TGTGCCAGCAACATCCAAGAGACCCAGTACTTC.

The chain is built from TRBV18 and TRBJ2-7; 9 nucleotides align to TRBD2. This CDR3 is built from 15 residues. V lost 3 bases and J lost 2; bases outside the gene matches: 5. Germline V gene lookup returns CDR1 KGHSH and CDR2 LQKENI. The CDR3 region has the DNA TGTGCCAGCTCACCTATGGGACTAGCCCCCTACGAGCAGTACTTC. Translating gives CASSPMGLAPYEQYF. Full variable domain (rest looked up from reference TRBV18 and TRBJ2-7): NAGVMQNPRHLVRRRGQEARLRCSPMKGHSHVYWYRQLPEEGLKFMVYLQKENIIDESGMPKERFSAEFPKEGPSILRIQQVVRGDSAAYFCASSPMGLAPYEQYFGPGTRLTVT.